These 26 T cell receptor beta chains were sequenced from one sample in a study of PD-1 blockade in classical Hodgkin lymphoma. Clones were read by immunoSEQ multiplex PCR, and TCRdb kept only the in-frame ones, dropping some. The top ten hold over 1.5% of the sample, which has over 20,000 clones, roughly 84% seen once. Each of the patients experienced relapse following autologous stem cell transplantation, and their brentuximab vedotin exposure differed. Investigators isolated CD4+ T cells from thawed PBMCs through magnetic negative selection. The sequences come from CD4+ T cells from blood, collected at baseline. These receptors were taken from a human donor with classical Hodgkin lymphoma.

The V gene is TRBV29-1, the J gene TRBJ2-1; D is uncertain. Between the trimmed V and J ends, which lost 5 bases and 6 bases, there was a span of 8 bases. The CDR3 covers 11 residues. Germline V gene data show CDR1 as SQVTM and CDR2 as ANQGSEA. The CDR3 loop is CSVTGRNEQFF. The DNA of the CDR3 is TGCAGCGTTACCGGTCGCAATGAGCAGTTCTTC.

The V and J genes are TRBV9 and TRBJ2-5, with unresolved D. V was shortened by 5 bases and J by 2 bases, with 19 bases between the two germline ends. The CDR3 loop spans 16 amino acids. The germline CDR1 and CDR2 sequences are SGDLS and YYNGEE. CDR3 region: CASSIAGRLDQETQYF. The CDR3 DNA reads TGTGCCAGCAGTATCGCCGGGCGGTTAGATCAAGAGACCCAGTACTTC.

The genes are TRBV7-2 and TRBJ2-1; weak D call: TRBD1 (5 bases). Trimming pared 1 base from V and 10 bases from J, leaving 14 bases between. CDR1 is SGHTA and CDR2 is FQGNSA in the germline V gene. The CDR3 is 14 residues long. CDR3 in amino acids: CASSLVQGEGEQFF. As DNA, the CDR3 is TGTGCCAGCAGCTTAGTCCAAGGGGAAGGGGAGCAGTTCTTC.

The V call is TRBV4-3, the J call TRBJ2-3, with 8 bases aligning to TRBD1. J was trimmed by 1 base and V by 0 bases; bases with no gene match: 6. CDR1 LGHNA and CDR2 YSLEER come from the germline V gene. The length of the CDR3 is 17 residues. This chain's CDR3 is CASSQDRPGGGTDTQYF. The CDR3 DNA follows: TGCGCCAGCAGCCAAGATAGGCCAGGGGGCGGCACAGATACGCAGTATTTT.

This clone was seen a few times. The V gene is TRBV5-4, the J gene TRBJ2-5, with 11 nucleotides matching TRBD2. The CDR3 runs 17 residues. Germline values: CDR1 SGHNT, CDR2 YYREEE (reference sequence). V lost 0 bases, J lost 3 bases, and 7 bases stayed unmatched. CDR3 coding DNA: TGTGCCAGCAGCTTGGGTCTAGCGGGGGGTTCGGAAGAGACCCAGTACTTC. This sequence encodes CASSLGLAGGSEETQYF.

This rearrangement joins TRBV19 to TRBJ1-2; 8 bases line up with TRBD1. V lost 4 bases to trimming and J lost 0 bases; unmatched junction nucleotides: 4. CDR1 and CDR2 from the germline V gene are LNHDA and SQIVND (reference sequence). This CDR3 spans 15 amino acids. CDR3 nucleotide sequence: TGTGCCAGTAGTAAGACAGGGGCGGCTAACTATGGCTACACCTTC. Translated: CASSKTGAANYGYTF. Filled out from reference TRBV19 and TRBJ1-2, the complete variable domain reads DGGITQSPKYLFRKEGQNVTLSCEQNLNHDAMYWYRQDPGQGLRLIYYSQIVNDFQKGDIAEGYSVSREKKESFPLTVTSAQKNPTAFYLCASSKTGAANYGYTFGSGTRLTVV.

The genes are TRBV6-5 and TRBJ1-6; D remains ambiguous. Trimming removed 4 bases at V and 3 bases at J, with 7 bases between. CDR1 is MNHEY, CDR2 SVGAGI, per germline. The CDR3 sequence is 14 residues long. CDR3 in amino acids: CASSWRVYNSPLHF. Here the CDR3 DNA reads TGTGCCAGCAGTTGGAGGGTCTATAATTCACCCCTCCACTTT.

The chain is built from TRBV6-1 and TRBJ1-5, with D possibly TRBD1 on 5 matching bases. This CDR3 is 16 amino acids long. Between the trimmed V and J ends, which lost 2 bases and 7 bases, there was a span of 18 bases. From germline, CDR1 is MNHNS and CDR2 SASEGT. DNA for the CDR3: TGTGCCAGCAGTGAATCCGAATTTTGGGGCACGCAGCCCCAGCATTTT. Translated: CASSESEFWGTQPQHF.

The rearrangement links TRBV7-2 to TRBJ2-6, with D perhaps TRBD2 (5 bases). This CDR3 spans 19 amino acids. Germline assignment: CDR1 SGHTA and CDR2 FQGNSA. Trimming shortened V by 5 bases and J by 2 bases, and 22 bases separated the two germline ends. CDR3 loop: CASSPRRTALPTGANVLTF. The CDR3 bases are TGTGCCAGCAGCCCAAGGAGGACGGCCTTGCCGACTGGGGCCAACGTCCTGACTTTC.

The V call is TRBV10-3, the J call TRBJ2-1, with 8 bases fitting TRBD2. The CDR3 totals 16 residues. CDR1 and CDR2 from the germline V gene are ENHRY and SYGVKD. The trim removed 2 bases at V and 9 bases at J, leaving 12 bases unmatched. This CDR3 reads CAISEPLGTSNGEQFF. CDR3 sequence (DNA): TGTGCCATCAGTGAGCCATTGGGGACTAGTAACGGTGAGCAGTTCTTC.

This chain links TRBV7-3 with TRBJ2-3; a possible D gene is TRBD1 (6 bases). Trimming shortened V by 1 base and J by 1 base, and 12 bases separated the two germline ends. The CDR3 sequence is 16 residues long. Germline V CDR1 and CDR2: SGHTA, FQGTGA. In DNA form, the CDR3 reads TGTGCCAGCAGCTTAAAACAGGGTGGGGGCACAGATACGCAGTATTTT. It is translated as CASSLKQGGGTDTQYF.

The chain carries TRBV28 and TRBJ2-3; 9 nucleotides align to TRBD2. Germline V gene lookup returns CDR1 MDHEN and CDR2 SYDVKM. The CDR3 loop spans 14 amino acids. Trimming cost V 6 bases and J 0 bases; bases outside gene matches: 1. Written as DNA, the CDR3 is TGTGCCAGCAGGCGGGGGGGGAGCACAGATACGCAGTATTTT. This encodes CASRRGGSTDTQYF. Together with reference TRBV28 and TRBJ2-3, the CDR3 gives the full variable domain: DVKVTQSSRYLVKRTGEKVFLECVQDMDHENMFWYRQDPGLGLRLIYFSYDVKMKEKGDIPEGYSVSREKKERFSLILESASTNQTSMYLCASRRGGSTDTQYFGPGTRLTVL.

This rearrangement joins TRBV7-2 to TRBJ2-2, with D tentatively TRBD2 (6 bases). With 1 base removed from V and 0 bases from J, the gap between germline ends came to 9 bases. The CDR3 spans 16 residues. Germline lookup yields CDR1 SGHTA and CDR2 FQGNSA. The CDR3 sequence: CASSLVAGSNTGELFF. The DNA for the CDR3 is TGTGCCAGCAGCTTAGTGGCGGGATCGAACACCGGGGAGCTGTTTTTT.

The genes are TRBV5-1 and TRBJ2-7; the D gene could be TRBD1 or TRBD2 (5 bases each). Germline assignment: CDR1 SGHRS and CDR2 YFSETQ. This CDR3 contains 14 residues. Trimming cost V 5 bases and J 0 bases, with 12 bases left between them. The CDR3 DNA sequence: TGCGCCAGCAGTTCAAGGGACGGCTCCTACGAGCAGTACTTC. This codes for CASSSRDGSYEQYF.

Here the CDR3 DNA reads TGTGCCAGCAGCCTCATCCGTGGATGGAACTATGGCTACACCTTC. Its protein product is CASSLIRGWNYGYTF. The chain employs TRBV14 and TRBJ1-2, with D hard to call. The ends were cut back, 4 bases at V and 2 bases at J, with 14 bases in the middle. The CDR3 sequence is 15 residues long. The germline V gene has CDR1 SGHDN and CDR2 FVKESK.

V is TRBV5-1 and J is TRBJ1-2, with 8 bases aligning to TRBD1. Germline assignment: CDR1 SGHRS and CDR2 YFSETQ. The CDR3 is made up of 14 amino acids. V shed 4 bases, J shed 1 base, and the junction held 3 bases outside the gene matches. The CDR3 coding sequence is TGCGCCAGCAGCCCGGACAGGGTTAACTATGGCTACACCTTC. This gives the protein CASSPDRVNYGYTF.

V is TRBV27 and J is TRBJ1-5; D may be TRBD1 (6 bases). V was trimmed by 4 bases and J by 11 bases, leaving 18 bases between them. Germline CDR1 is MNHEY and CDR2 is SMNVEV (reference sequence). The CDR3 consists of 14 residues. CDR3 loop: CASSSGQSTWAQHF. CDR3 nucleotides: TGTGCCAGCAGTTCCGGACAGTCGACTTGGGCCCAGCATTTT.

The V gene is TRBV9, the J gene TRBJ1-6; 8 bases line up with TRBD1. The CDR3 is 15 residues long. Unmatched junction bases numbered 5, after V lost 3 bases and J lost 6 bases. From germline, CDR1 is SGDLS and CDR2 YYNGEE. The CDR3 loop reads CASSATGQVNSPLHF. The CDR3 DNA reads TGTGCCAGCAGCGCCACGGGACAGGTTAATTCACCCCTCCACTTT.

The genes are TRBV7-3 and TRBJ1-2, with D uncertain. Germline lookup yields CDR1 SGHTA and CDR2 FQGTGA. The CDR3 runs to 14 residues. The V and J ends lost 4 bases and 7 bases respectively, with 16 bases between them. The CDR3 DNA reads TGTGCCAGCAGCTCCCTAACGAGGGCCCTTGGCTACACCTTC. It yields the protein CASSSLTRALGYTF.

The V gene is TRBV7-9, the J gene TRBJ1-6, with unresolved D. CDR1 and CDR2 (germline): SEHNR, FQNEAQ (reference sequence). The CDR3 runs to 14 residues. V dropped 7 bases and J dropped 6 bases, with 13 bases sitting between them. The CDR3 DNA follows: TGTGCCAGCACCGACGGGCAGAGTAATTCACCCCTCCACTTT. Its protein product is CASTDGQSNSPLHF. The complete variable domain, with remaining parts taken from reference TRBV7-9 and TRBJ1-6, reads DTGVSQNPRHKITKRGQNVTFRCDPISEHNRLYWYRQTLGQGPEFLTYFQNEAQLEKSRLLSDRFSAERPKGSFSTLEIQRTEQGDSAMYLCASTDGQSNSPLHFGNGTRLTVT.

The CDR3 bases are TGTGCCAGCAAGGTACAGGTTAATTCACCCCTCCACTTT. Its translation is CASKVQVNSPLHF. The chain has TRBV28 and TRBJ1-6; possibly TRBD1 for D (5 bases). The CDR3 has 13 amino acids. V lost 7 bases to trimming and J lost 6 bases, with 10 bases between them. The germline CDR1 and CDR2 sequences are MDHEN and SYDVKM. Combining the CDR3 with reference TRBV28 and TRBJ1-6 gives the whole variable domain DVKVTQSSRYLVKRTGEKVFLECVQDMDHENMFWYRQDPGLGLRLIYFSYDVKMKEKGDIPEGYSVSREKKERFSLILESASTNQTSMYLCASKVQVNSPLHFGNGTRLTVT.

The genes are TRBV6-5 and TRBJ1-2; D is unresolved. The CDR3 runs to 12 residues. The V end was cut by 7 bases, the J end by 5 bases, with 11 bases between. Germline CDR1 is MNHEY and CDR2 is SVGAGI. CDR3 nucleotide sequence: TGTGCCAGCACCCCCACGGGTTATGGCTACACCTTC. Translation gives CASTPTGYGYTF.

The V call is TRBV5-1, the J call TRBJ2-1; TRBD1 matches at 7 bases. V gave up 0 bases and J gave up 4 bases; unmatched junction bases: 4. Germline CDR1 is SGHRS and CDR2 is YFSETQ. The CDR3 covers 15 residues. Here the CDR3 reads CASSLGQGDYNEQFF. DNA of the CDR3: TGCGCCAGCAGCTTGGGCCAGGGGGATTACAATGAGCAGTTCTTC.

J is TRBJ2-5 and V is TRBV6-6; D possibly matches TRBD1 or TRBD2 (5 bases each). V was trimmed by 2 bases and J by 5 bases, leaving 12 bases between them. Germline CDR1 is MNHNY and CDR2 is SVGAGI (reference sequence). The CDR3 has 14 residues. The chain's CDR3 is CASSYPGSVETQYF. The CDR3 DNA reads TGTGCCAGCAGTTACCCAGGGAGCGTGGAGACCCAGTACTTC.

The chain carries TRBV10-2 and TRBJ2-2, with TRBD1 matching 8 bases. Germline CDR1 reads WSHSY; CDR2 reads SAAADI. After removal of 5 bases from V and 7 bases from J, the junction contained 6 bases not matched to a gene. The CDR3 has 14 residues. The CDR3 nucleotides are TGCGCCAGCAGTATACAGGGGGGTATCGGGGAGCTGTTTTTT. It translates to CASSIQGGIGELFF.

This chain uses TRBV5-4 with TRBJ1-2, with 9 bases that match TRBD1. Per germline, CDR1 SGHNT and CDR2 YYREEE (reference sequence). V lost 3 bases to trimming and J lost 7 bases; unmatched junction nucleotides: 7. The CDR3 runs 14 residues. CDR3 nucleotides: TGTGCCAGCAGCTGGGACAGGGTTCGAAGTGGCTACACCTTC. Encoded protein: CASSWDRVRSGYTF.